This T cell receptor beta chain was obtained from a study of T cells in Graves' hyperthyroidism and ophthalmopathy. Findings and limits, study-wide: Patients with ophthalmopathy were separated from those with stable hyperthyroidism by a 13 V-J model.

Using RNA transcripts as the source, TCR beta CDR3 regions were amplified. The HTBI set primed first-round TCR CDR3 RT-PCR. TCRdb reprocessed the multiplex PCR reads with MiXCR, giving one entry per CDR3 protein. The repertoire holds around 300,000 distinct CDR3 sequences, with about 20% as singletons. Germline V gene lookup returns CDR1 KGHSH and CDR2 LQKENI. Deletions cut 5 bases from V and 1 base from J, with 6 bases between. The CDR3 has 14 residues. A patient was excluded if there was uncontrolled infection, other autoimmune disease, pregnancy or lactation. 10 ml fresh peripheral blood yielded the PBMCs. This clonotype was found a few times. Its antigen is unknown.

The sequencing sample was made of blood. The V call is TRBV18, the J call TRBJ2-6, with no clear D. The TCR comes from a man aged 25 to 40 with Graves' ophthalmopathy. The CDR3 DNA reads TGTGCCAGCTCAAATCAATCTGGGGCCAACGTCCTGACTTTC. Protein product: CASSNQSGANVLTF.